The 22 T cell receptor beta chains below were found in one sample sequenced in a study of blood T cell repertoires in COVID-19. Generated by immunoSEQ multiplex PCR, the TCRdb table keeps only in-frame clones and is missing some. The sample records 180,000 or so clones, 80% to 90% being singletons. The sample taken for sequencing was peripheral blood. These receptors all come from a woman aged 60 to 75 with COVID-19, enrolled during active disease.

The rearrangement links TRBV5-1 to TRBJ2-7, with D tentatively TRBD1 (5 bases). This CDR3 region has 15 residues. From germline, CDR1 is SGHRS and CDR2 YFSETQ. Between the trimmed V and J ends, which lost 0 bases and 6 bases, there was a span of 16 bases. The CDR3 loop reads CASSLATGPQSEQYF. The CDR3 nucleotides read TGCGCCAGCAGCTTGGCCACAGGACCTCAGTCCGAGCAGTACTTC.

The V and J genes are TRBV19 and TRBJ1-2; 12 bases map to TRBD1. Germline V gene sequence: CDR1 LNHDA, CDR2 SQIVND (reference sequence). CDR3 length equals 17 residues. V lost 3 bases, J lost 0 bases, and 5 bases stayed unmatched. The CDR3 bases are TGTGCCAGTAGTATGGGACAGGGGGCCCCAACTAACTATGGCTACACCTTC. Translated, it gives CASSMGQGAPTNYGYTF.

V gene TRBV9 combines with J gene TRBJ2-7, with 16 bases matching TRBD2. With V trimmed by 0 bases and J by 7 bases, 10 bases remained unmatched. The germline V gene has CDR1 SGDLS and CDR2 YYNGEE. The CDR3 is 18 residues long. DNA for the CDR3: TGTGCCAGCAGCGTAGGGGGACTAGCGGGAGGGTACTACGTTGAGCAGTACTTC. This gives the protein CASSVGGLAGGYYVEQYF.

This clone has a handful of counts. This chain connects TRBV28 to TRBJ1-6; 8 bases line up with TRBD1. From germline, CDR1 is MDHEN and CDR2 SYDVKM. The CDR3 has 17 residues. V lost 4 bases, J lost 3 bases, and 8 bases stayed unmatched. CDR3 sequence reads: CASSSGQGPHYNSPLHF. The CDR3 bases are TGTGCCAGCAGTTCCGGACAGGGCCCCCACTATAATTCACCCCTCCACTTT.

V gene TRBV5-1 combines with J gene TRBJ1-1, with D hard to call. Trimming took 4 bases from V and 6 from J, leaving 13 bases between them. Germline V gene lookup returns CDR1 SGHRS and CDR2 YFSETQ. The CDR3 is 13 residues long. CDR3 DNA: TGCGCCAGCAGCGTTACCCAGGTCGCTGAAGCTTTCTTT. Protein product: CASSVTQVAEAFF.

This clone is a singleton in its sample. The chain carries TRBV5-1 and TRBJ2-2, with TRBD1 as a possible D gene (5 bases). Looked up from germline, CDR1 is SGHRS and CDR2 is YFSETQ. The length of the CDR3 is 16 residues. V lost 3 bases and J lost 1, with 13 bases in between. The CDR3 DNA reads TGCGCCAGCAGCTGGACATTTGGACAGAACACCGGGGAGCTGTTTTTT. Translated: CASSWTFGQNTGELFF.

CDR3 in DNA: TGTGCCAGCAGCTTAGGAGCGGGAGGGTTCTACGAGCAGTACTTC. Translation: CASSLGAGGFYEQYF. J is TRBJ2-7 and V is TRBV5-6; 10 bases line up with TRBD2. This CDR3 has 15 amino acids. V dropped 2 bases and J dropped 3; count of bases not matched to a gene: 5. Per germline, CDR1 SGHDT and CDR2 YYEEEE.

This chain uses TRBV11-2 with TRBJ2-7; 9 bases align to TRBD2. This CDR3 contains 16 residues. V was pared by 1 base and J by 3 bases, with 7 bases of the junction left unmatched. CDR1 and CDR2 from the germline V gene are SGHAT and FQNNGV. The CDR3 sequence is CASSLVVGLALYEQYF. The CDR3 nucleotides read TGTGCCAGCAGCTTAGTTGTCGGACTAGCGCTCTACGAGCAGTACTTC.

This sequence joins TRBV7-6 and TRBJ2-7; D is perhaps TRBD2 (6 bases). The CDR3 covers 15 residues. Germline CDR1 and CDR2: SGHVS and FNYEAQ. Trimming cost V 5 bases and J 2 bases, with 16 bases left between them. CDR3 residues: CASSPIGGAPYEQYF. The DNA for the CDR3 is TGTGCCAGCAGCCCAATTGGAGGGGCTCCCTACGAGCAGTACTTC.

This chain's CDR3 is CASSEARDYEQYF. The DNA for the CDR3 is TGTGCCAGCAGTGAAGCGAGGGACTACGAGCAGTACTTC. The V and J genes are TRBV2 and TRBJ2-7; weak D call: TRBD2 (5 bases). V lost 0 bases and J 3 bases, leaving 6 bases between the germline ends. The CDR3 consists of 13 residues. Germline V gene sequence: CDR1 SNHLY, CDR2 FYNNEI.

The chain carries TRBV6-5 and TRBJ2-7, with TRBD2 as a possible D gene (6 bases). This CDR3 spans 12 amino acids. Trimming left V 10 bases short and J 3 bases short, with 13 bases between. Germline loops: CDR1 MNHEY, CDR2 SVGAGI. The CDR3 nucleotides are TGTGCCACTTCGTGGGGGGACTACGAGCAGTACTTC. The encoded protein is CATSWGDYEQYF.

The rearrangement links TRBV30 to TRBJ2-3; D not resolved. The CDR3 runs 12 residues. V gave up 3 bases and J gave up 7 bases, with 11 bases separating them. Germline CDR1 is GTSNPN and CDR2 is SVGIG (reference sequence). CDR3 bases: TGTGCCTGGAGCCCCACCGCGCATACGCAGTATTTT. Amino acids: CAWSPTAHTQYF.

CDR3 in amino acids: CASSPSIERHEAFF. For the CDR3, the DNA is TGTGCCAGCAGCCCCTCCATCGAGAGGCATGAAGCTTTCTTT. V gene TRBV7-2 combines with J gene TRBJ1-1; unclear D gene. Germline CDR1 reads SGHTA; CDR2 reads FQGNSA. V was trimmed by 5 bases and J by 7 bases, leaving 17 bases between them. The CDR3 is 14 amino acids. The full variable domain, rest sourced from reference TRBV7-2 and TRBJ1-1, is GAGVSQSPSNKVTEKGKDVELRCDPISGHTALYWYRQSLGQGLEFLIYFQGNSAPDKSGLPSDRFSAERTGGSVSTLTIQRTQQEDSAVYLCASSPSIERHEAFFGQGTRLTVV.

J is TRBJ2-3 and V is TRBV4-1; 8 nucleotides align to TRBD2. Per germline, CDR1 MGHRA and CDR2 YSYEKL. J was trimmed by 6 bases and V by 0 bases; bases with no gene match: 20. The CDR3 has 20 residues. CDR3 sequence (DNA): TGCGCCAGCAGCCAAGAAGGCGGGCGTGGCGTAGCGGGATCCAGGGATACGCAGTATTTT. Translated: CASSQEGGRGVAGSRDTQYF.

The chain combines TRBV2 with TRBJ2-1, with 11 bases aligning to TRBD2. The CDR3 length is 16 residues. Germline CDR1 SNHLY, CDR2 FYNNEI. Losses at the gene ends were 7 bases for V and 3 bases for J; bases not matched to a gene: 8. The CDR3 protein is CASKQKGTSGYNEQFF. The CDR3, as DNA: TGTGCCAGCAAACAAAAGGGGACTAGCGGCTACAATGAGCAGTTCTTC.

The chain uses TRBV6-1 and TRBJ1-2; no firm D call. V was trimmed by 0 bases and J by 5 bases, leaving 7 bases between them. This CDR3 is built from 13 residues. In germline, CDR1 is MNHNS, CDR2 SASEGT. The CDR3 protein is CASSEAGGYGYTF. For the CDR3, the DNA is TGTGCCAGCAGTGAAGCAGGAGGTTATGGCTACACCTTC.

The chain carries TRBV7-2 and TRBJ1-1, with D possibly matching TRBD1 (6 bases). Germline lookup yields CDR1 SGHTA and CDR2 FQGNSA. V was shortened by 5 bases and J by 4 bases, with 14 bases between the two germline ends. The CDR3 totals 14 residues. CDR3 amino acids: CASSPRQESTEAFF. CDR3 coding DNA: TGTGCCAGCAGCCCCAGACAGGAAAGCACTGAAGCTTTCTTT. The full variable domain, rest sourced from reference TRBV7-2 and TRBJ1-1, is GAGVSQSPSNKVTEKGKDVELRCDPISGHTALYWYRQSLGQGLEFLIYFQGNSAPDKSGLPSDRFSAERTGGSVSTLTIQRTQQEDSAVYLCASSPRQESTEAFFGQGTRLTVV.

The CDR3 DNA reads TGTGCCAGTAGTATAAACAGGGTCCACAATGAGCAGTTCTTC. Its protein product is CASSINRVHNEQFF. The rearrangement links TRBV19 to TRBJ2-1; a weak D match, TRBD1 (6 bases). V lost 2 bases and J 5 bases, leaving 10 bases between the germline ends. Looked up from germline, CDR1 is LNHDA and CDR2 is SQIVND (reference sequence). The CDR3 contains 14 residues. Based on the CDR3 plus reference TRBV19 and TRBJ2-1, the full variable domain is DGGITQSPKYLFRKEGQNVTLSCEQNLNHDAMYWYRQDPGQGLRLIYYSQIVNDFQKGDIAEGYSVSREKKESFPLTVTSAQKNPTAFYLCASSINRVHNEQFFGPGTRLTVL.

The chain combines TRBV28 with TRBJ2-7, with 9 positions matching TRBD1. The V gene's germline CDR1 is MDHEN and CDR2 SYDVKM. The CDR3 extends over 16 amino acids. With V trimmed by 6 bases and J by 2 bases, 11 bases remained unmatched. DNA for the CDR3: TGTGCCAGCAGGAATTCCGGGACAGGGTTCCCCTACGAGCAGTACTTC. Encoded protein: CASRNSGTGFPYEQYF.

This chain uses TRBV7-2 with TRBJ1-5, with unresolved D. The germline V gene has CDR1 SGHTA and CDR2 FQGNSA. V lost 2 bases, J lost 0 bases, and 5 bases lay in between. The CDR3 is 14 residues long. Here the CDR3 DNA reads TGTGCCAGCAGCTTAACGGGTAGCAATCAGCCCCAGCATTTT. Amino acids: CASSLTGSNQPQHF.

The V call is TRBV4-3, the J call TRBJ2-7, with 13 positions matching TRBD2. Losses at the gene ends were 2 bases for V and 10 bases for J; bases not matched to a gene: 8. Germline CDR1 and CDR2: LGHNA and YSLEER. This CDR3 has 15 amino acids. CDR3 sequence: CASSQYSGTSGTQYF. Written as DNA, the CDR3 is TGCGCCAGCAGCCAATACTCCGGGACTAGCGGGACTCAGTACTTC.

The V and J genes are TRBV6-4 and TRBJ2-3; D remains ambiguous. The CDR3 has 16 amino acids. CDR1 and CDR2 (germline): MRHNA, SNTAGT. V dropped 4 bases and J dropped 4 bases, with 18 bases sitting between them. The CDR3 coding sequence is TGTGCCAGCAGTGCTAAGCGTTCGGCCCCCCCAGATACGCAGTATTTT. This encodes CASSAKRSAPPDTQYF.